This T cell receptor (beta chain) was profiled in a study of beta chain features in type 1 diabetes. Regarding the study as a whole: A pattern of fewer insertions and more deletions at VDJ junctions was seen in type 1 diabetes patients.

As every portion of the isolated RNA was reverse transcribed, the sequencing read expressed TCRB transcripts. Mean read depth for naive, central memory and regulatory T cell samples was about 3.6 million reads. Produced via immunoSEQ multiplex PCR; TCRdb's table is partial and in-frame only. The data show about 140,000 clones, roughly 9.3% seen once. This clone appeared a few times. Its antigen is still unknown. CDR1 and CDR2 from the germline V gene are SQVTM and ANQGSEA. The V segment lost 1 base and the J segment 2 bases; nucleotides outside the gene matches: 0. This CDR3 region has 13 residues. The V gene is TRBV29-1, the J gene TRBJ2-7; 9 bases align to TRBD1. Input material: central memory CD4+ T cells from blood. The source is a woman between 35 and 50 years old in good health. This CDR3 reads CSVEGTGAYEQYF. DNA of the CDR3: TGCAGCGTTGAAGGGACAGGGGCCTACGAGCAGTACTTC.